This T cell receptor (beta chain) was obtained from a study of cytomegalovirus exposure and HLA in healthy donors (dated by TCRdb to 2017 to 2019). A note on the overall study: According to an earlier analysis of 550 to 700 of the donors, about 190 million T cells yielded over 100 million unique TCR beta sequences and 276 Gb of sequence data. Around 330 gigabases of sequencing data and around 90 million unique TCR sequences made up an early release that covered 500 to 650 HLA-typed donors. Among the roughly 400 genotyped donors, roughly 80% belonged to the genetic ancestry cluster associated with self-reported Caucasian donors. The study aimed to test whether cataloging public T cell receptors could reveal signatures of past pathogen exposure. Using immunosequencing, the study profiled T cell repertoires from 500 to 800 subjects and related those repertoires to cytomegalovirus serostatus. Along with the approximately 650-subject first cohort, a separate validation cohort of approximately 110 different subjects was used. High-throughput TCR immunosequencing, statistical association of individual TCRs with disease status, and machine learning were combined to predict cytomegalovirus infection status. In a later analysis, previously published TCR beta repertoires from about 640 donors were re-analyzed and high-resolution HLA genotyping was added so that TCR occurrence patterns could be studied. Rather than using new phenotypic data, the later analysis identified candidate immune exposures from TCR beta sequences and from how often those sequences occurred across donors. In an earlier analysis of 550 to 700 of the donors, high-throughput TCR beta sequencing was used to judge whether each TCR beta V gene segment behaved as functional or pseudogenic. Donor age, sex, ethnicity and CMV serostatus were compiled together with the repertoire data. Genome-wide SNP genotypes for about 65% of the 666 donors were used in a later genetic analysis, which treated that subset as a discovery cohort. All discovery cohort repertoires had been generated on a single sequencing platform. Both class I and class II loci were covered by HLA typing, at four-digit resolution. Typing coverage varied by locus: roughly 629-630 donors for A, B, C, DRB1 and DQB1; approximately 520 for DQA1; over 600 for DPA1; approximately 470 for DPB1. Several DR-DQ haplotypes were handled as single units for association and clustering because linkage in the cohort was strong. Among almost 400 genotyped donors of the cohort, an average of roughly 240,000 unique TCR beta nucleotide sequences were sequenced per donor, about a sixth of them non-productive.

The cohort comprised 710 or so healthy bone marrow donors. Cohort members were all nominally healthy when sampled, although unrecorded immune exposures were likely present. The donor tested CMV seronegative and was one of the 352 seronegative cohort members. Every donor gave a peripheral blood sample, and the peripheral blood mononuclear cells from that sample were used for TCR beta sequencing. Genomic DNA was extracted from the blood cell samples with the Qiagen DNeasy Blood Extraction Kit. Broad study findings and their caveats: Assigning TCR associations to individual alleles was difficult when HLA alleles, especially DR and DQ, strongly co-occurred. According to a later analysis, parvovirus B19, influenza, CMV and Epstein-Barr virus appeared linked to several top co-occurrence clusters. Most TCR sequences were observed very rarely across donors, whereas some public TCRs were present in many individuals. In an earlier analysis of a few hundred of the donors, most TCR beta V segments were observed in productive rearrangements about 87% or about 30% of the time, broadly matching IMGT annotations. A further reported finding was that TCR beta sequences accurately predicted the HLA-A and HLA-B alleles for most subjects in the first cohort. This cohort had only TCR beta chains sequenced, and the lack of alpha or paired-chain data limited which features could be detected. Linkage disequilibrium might explain the correlated functional status among segregating V segments, but an unknown experimental factor could not be ruled out. According to a later analysis, TCR association rates differed among HLA loci, with DRB1 alleles showing the most associated TCRs and HLA-C alleles showing the fewest. A later genetic analysis reported fewer N-insertions in productive TCRs among donors in an Asian-associated ancestry cluster than the roughly 720-donor mean. Because HLA typing was unavailable for some donors at each locus, only the typed subset was used in association tests. V-gene and J-gene trimming of TCR beta chains was associated with a missense DCLRE1C variant in a later genetic analysis, and the association was replicated in an independent cohort. A cluster of highly shared sequence variants was judged likely to be a technical artifact of the sequencing pipeline. Specific HLA alleles were associated with 15,000 to 20,000 TCR beta sequences at a false discovery rate of 0.05 in a later analysis. The authors suggested that the approach could potentially be generalized to other disease states and immunological phenotypes. In both the original and validation cohorts, the classifier was reported to diagnose cytomegalovirus status with high specificity and sensitivity. In a later analysis, HLA-associated TCR beta chains showed more clonal expansion and lower generation probabilities than non-associated chains that were equally common. Because counts were too low, seventeen rarely observed V segments, including chromosome 9 orphons, were left out of the earlier analysis of 587 of the donors. The 87-base-pair reads could not distinguish some IMGT-functional V segments, including TRBV6-2 and TRBV6-3, so those segments were excluded. Sequencing depth was assumed to be roughly uniform across donors in the presence/absence analyses, though that assumption may not hold. Most CMV-associated TCR beta chains appeared to be HLA-restricted in a later analysis, and the HLA associations seemed to be driven largely by CMV exposure. CMV serostatus was the only immune exposure information available for the cohort. In vitro tests confirmed that a few of the cytomegalovirus-associated TCR beta chains recognize cytomegalovirus antigens. The study gave a list of roughly 150 TCR beta chains associated with cytomegalovirus.

To note about this clone: Its antigen is unknown. Base qualities are not recorded, but no much larger clone differs from it by a single base.

From the cysteine up to the phenylalanine, the CDR3 has a length of 13 residues. The kept DNA is CDR3 alone, 39 bases in frame from the first base. The germline V gene encodes CDR1 SGHRS and CDR2 YFSETQ. V drops 0 bases and J drops 5 bases, leaving 5 bases in between. Libraries came from the immunoSEQ multiplex PCR assay. For the multiplex PCR, a mixture combining 60 forward primers for TCR Vbeta segments and 13 reverse primers for TCR Jbeta segments was used. The CDR3 region of rearranged TCR beta genes was amplified from genomic DNA by a multiplex PCR assay. On the Illumina HiSeq System, the amplified TCR beta libraries were sequenced as 87-base-pair reads. The original pipeline was this. A later analysis counted tens of millions of unique TCR beta chains across the 550 to 750 repertoires, and some 11 million of these chains were shared by at least two donors. Raw reads were error-corrected and collapsed into unique sequences by a nearest-neighbor algorithm in which closely related sequences were merged to remove PCR and sequencing errors. CDR3 sequences were aligned to IMGT reference sequences to assign V, D and J gene segments. Each retained sequence needed at least a six-nucleotide match to both a V gene segment and a J gene segment. A rearrangement was called productive if the CDR3 had no stop codons and remained in frame with V and J, and every other rearrangement was called non-productive. CDR3 was defined according to IMGT convention as the region running from the second conserved V-encoded cysteine to the conserved J-encoded phenylalanine. Sequences without an unambiguous match to a single V gene segment were excluded from the earlier analysis of 500 to 700 of the donors. In an earlier analysis of about 590 of the donors, a V segment was called functional when productive rearrangements were above 56.7%, and segregating when the standard deviation between donors exceeded 5%. A statistical classification framework was built for diagnosing cytomegalovirus status from the catalog of TCR beta chain sequences. A later analysis assigned V and J genes by comparing TCR nucleotide sequences with IMGT/GENE-DB human TR gene sequences. The TCRdist pipeline was used in a later analysis to assign CDR3 sequences and most-parsimonious VDJ recombination scenarios. A later analysis defined each TCR beta chain by its CDR3 amino acid sequence plus V-gene family, and excluded reads lacking a unique V-gene family. To address suspected cross-contamination and a sequencing artifact, a later analysis removed 592 highly shared, low-generation-probability nucleotide sequences. In a later analysis, a clonal expansion index was calculated for each public chain from normalized within-repertoire ranks of inferred template counts. Generation probabilities in a later analysis came from a VDJ recombination model fitted to out-of-frame rearrangements, and those results were checked against IGoR. In a later analysis, TCR-TCR, TCR-HLA and TCR-CMV co-occurrence was scored with hypergeometric tests, and a repertoire-size bias correction was applied to TCR pairs. A later analysis estimated false discovery rates by permuting HLA or CMV assignments 20 times. A later analysis grouped co-occurring TCRs with DBSCAN, adding TCRdist sequence similarity when clustering within HLA-allele-positive subsets. Repertoires with fewer than 30,000 or more than 120,000 public chains were left out of co-occurrence clustering, as were five repertoires with anomalous nucleotide sharing. As stored in TCRdb, this immuneACCESS dataset retains in-frame rearrangements with V and J assigned. A fraction of the clones does not appear; measured against another copy, unresolved V genes explain less than half of the discrepancy, and the remainder lacks a known reason. That table furnishes V, J and clone size, whereas the DNA furnished D and trimming. The sample data list about 180,000 clones, and roughly four fifths of these were observed just once. The ten largest make up 1.5% to 2% of the sample.

This clonotype was obtained from a man younger than 35 in good health and CMV-seronegative. Input material: PBMCs. Recombination linked TRBV5-1 to TRBJ2-2; too little of a D gene remains to name it. Read as DNA, the sequence is TGCGCCAGCAGCTTGGGTAAAACCGGGGAGCTGTTTTTT. Its product reads: CASSLGKTGELFF.